Listed below are T cell receptor beta chains from one sample, sequenced in a study of blood T cells in healthy people across ages. TCRdb re-derived calls from the 5' RACE reads in MiXCR, one entry per CDR3 protein. Found here are some 850,000 distinct CDR3 sequences, around 25% of them singletons; the top ten hold roughly 3.1%. These data were also reused for a study on T cells of mothers and their children.

The sequenced sample consisted of blood. These receptors came from a boy between 5 and 17 years old in good health. Both conserved end residues are part of each CDR3. The D gene is left open where the match is weak. Not all rows give a size; the values are once, few, many and, for expanded clones, a class.

cdr3_nt: TGTGCCACGCAGGGGCTCAGGGCCCAGCATTTT
cdr3_aa: CATQGLRAQHF
j_call: TRBJ1-5
v_call: TRBV6-2/TRBV6-3
clone_size: few
d_call: NA

cdr3_nt: TGTGCCAGCAGCCAAGCTCCGGGCGGCTACACCTTC
cdr3_aa: CASSQAPGGYTF
j_call: TRBJ1-2
v_call: TRBV3-1
clone_size: few
d_call: NA

cdr3_nt: TGCGCCAGCAGCCAAGTTCGGGCAGGGCGAGCTGAAGCTTTCTTT
cdr3_aa: CASSQVRAGRAEAFF
j_call: TRBJ1-1
v_call: TRBV4-1
clone_size: few
d_call: NA

cdr3_nt: TGTGCCAGCAGTTTACACGGCTCCAACAATGAGCAGTTCTTC
cdr3_aa: CASSLHGSNNEQFF
j_call: TRBJ2-1
v_call: TRBV12-3/TRBV12-4
clone_size: few
d_call: NA

cdr3_nt: TGCAGTGCTAGAGGCGGTGGGACAGCTCCTAATGAAAAACTGTTTTTT
cdr3_aa: CSARGGGTAPNEKLFF
j_call: TRBJ1-4
v_call: TRBV20-1
clone_size: NA
d_call: TRBD1

cdr3_nt: TGTGCCAGCAGTCCTCGAGCGGGGCAAGTCTATGGCTACACCTTC
cdr3_aa: CASSPRAGQVYGYTF
j_call: TRBJ1-2
v_call: TRBV12-3/TRBV12-4
clone_size: few
d_call: NA

cdr3_nt: TGTGCCAGCAGGAATCAGCGGGAGGTGACAGATACGCAGTATTTT
cdr3_aa: CASRNQREVTDTQYF
j_call: TRBJ2-3
v_call: TRBV6-5
clone_size: NA
d_call: TRBD2

cdr3_nt: TGTGCCAGCTACGAGCGGGGATTCGCTGAGACCCAGTACTTC
cdr3_aa: CASYERGFAETQYF
j_call: TRBJ2-5
v_call: TRBV6-5
clone_size: NA
d_call: TRBD2

cdr3_nt: TGTGCCAGCAGCTTACTAGCGGGGGACTACGAGCAGTACTTC
cdr3_aa: CASSLLAGDYEQYF
j_call: TRBJ2-7
v_call: TRBV5-4
clone_size: many
d_call: TRBD2

cdr3_nt: TGTGCCACCAGCAGAGATGGAGGGCTCAATGGCTACACCTTC
cdr3_aa: CATSRDGGLNGYTF
j_call: TRBJ1-2
v_call: TRBV15
clone_size: few
d_call: NA

cdr3_nt: TGTGCCAGCAGCGACATGAGCCCGCTGAGGAATGAGCAGTTCTTC
cdr3_aa: CASSDMSPLRNEQFF
j_call: TRBJ2-1
v_call: TRBV27
clone_size: NA
d_call: NA

cdr3_nt: TGTGCCAGCTCACCGGCAGGGATTGAGACCCAGTACTTC
cdr3_aa: CASSPAGIETQYF
j_call: TRBJ2-5
v_call: TRBV18
clone_size: NA
d_call: NA

cdr3_nt: TGTGCCAGCAGGAGGGCCCCCACCGGGGAGCTGTTTTTT
cdr3_aa: CASRRAPTGELFF
j_call: TRBJ2-2
v_call: TRBV2
clone_size: NA
d_call: NA

cdr3_nt: TGTGCCAGCGCTTTACCTAGCACAGATACGCAGTATTTT
cdr3_aa: CASALPSTDTQYF
j_call: TRBJ2-3
v_call: TRBV11-2
clone_size: NA
d_call: NA

cdr3_nt: TGCGCCAGCAGCTTGTGGCAGGGTAACCAAGAGACCCAGTACTTC
cdr3_aa: CASSLWQGNQETQYF
j_call: TRBJ2-5
v_call: TRBV5-1
clone_size: NA
d_call: NA

cdr3_nt: TGTGCCAGCAGCAATGGAGTAAGAGGGGGGTGGAGAGAGACCCAGTACTTC
cdr3_aa: CASSNGVRGGWRETQYF
j_call: TRBJ2-5
v_call: TRBV21-1
clone_size: NA
d_call: NA

cdr3_nt: TGTGCCACCAGTGATCCCGGGACCCTGGGGGAGACCCAGTACTTC
cdr3_aa: CATSDPGTLGETQYF
j_call: TRBJ2-5
v_call: TRBV24-1
clone_size: few
d_call: NA

cdr3_nt: TGTGCCAGCATAGCGGGGTCTGGGGAGACCCAGTACTTC
cdr3_aa: CASIAGSGETQYF
j_call: TRBJ2-5
v_call: TRBV6-6
clone_size: NA
d_call: TRBD2

cdr3_nt: TGTGCCAGCCGGACAGGGTCCACTGAAGCTTTCTTT
cdr3_aa: CASRTGSTEAFF
j_call: TRBJ1-1
v_call: TRBV28
clone_size: NA
d_call: TRBD1

cdr3_nt: TGTGCCAGCACCCAGGCCGGCTCCTTGGGGTACGAGCAGTACTTC
cdr3_aa: CASTQAGSLGYEQYF
j_call: TRBJ2-7
v_call: TRBV25-1
clone_size: NA
d_call: NA

cdr3_nt: TGTGCCAGTTGGCCGGGGTTGGGGGACACCGGGGAGCTGTTTTTT
cdr3_aa: CASWPGLGDTGELFF
j_call: TRBJ2-2
v_call: TRBV6-1
clone_size: NA
d_call: NA

cdr3_nt: TGTGCCAGCCGTAGACGGCCGCAAGAGACCCAGTACTTC
cdr3_aa: CASRRRPQETQYF
j_call: TRBJ2-5
v_call: TRBV2
clone_size: NA
d_call: NA

cdr3_nt: TGCAGCGTTGTGGTCCTAACTGCTGAGACCCAGTACTTC
cdr3_aa: CSVVVLTAETQYF
j_call: TRBJ2-5
v_call: TRBV29-1
clone_size: few
d_call: NA

cdr3_nt: TGTGCCAGCAGCTTTCGACTAGCGGGGACAGATACGCAGTATTTT
cdr3_aa: CASSFRLAGTDTQYF
j_call: TRBJ2-3
v_call: TRBV5-4
clone_size: few
d_call: TRBD2

cdr3_nt: TGTGCCAGCAGGTCATACAGCGCAGATACGCAGTATTTT
cdr3_aa: CASRSYSADTQYF
j_call: TRBJ2-3
v_call: TRBV12-3/TRBV12-4
clone_size: few
d_call: NA

cdr3_nt: TGTGCCAGCAGGGGACTAGGAGATACGCAGTATTTT
cdr3_aa: CASRGLGDTQYF
j_call: TRBJ2-3
v_call: TRBV12-3/TRBV12-4
clone_size: once
d_call: TRBD2